The 19 T cell receptor beta chains below all came from one sample that was sequenced in a study of monozygotic twins with inflammatory bowel disease. TCRdb reanalyzed the 5' RACE reads, giving one entry per CDR3 protein sequence and no DNA. Its table records about 300,000 distinct CDR3 sequences. The sample taken for sequencing was blood. The receptor source for this set is a human donor with ulcerative colitis or Crohn's disease, or a healthy co-twin of an affected twin (not recorded which).

The genes are TRBV14 and TRBJ1-2. This CDR3 is 23 amino acids long. Germline V gene lookup returns CDR1 SGHDN and CDR2 FVKESK. The CDR3 region is CASSQAGFGQNKILYGYTFGYTF.

The V call is TRBV6-2 or TRBV6-3, the J call TRBJ1-5. The CDR3 covers 14 residues. Germline V gene lookup returns CDR1 MNHEY and CDR2 SVGEGT. The CDR3 here is CASTRANRNQPQHF.

The chain carries TRBV7-2 and TRBJ2-6. There are 15 residues in the CDR3. Germline V gene sequence: CDR1 SGHTA, CDR2 FQGNSA. CDR3 amino acids: CASSPTRPGANVLTF.

This chain connects TRBV15 to TRBJ1-1. The CDR3 contains 14 residues. Germline lookup yields CDR1 LNHNV and CDR2 YYDKDF (reference sequence). Here the CDR3 reads CATSRDWRNTEAFF.

The chain is built from TRBV29-1 and TRBJ2-5; TCRdb reports TRBD2, a call that lacks DNA to check it against. Per the germline V gene, CDR1 is SQVTM and CDR2 is ANQGSEA. CDR3 length: 15 amino acids. CDR3: CSLAGTSVYQETQYF. The full variable domain, with the rest looked up from reference TRBV29-1 and TRBJ2-5, is SAVISQKPSRDICQRGTSLTIQCQVDSQVTMMFWYRQQPGQSLTLIATANQGSEATYESGFVIDKFPISRPNLTFSTLTVSNMSPEDSSIYLCSLAGTSVYQETQYFGPGTRLLVL.

The chain combines TRBV5-1 with TRBJ1-2; the TRBD1 assignment by TCRdb is unverifiable without DNA. From germline, CDR1 is SGHRS and CDR2 YFSETQ. CDR3 length: 13 amino acids. The CDR3 here is CASSFGTKEGYTF.

The rearrangement joins TRBV5-6 to TRBJ2-7. The CDR3 has 14 residues. Germline CDR1 and CDR2: SGHDT and YYEEEE. The CDR3 sequence is CASSLLQASYEQYF.

This rearrangement joins TRBV10-3 to TRBJ2-3. Per germline, CDR1 ENHRY and CDR2 SYGVKD. CDR3 length: 13 amino acids. The CDR3 sequence is CAIRGRTTDTQYF.

The V call is TRBV5-1, the J call TRBJ2-3; TCRdb outputs TRBD1, but without DNA this stays unchecked. Germline V gives CDR1 SGHRS, CDR2 YFSETQ. The length of the CDR3 is 13 residues. The CDR3 protein is CASRDRITDTQYF.

The J gene is TRBJ2-1, the V gene TRBV27; TCRdb lists TRBD2, though no DNA is available to test this call. CDR3 length: 16 amino acids. Germline-derived CDR1 and CDR2 are MNHEY and SMNVEV (reference sequence). The chain's CDR3 is CASSLGASGGVREQFF.

The rearrangement joins TRBV27 to TRBJ2-3; with no DNA, the TCRdb D assignment of TRBD2 cannot be verified. The CDR3 length is 15 residues. The germline V gene has CDR1 MNHEY and CDR2 SMNVEV (reference sequence). The CDR3 spells CASSLPTSGADTQYF.

J is TRBJ2-2 and V is TRBV20-1; TCRdb returns TRBD2, unconfirmable since there is no DNA. This CDR3 contains 14 residues. Germline CDR1 DFQATT, CDR2 SNEGSKA (reference sequence). The CDR3 loop is CSAITTGPTGELFF.

The chain combines TRBV7-9 with TRBJ2-2. Per the germline V gene, CDR1 is SEHNR and CDR2 is FQNEAQ (reference sequence). The CDR3 has 14 residues. This CDR3 reads CASSSLANTGELFF.

CDR3: CASSFQTGINQPQHF. J is TRBJ1-5 and V is TRBV7-2; TCRdb designates TRBD1, a call that cannot be tested without DNA. The germline gives CDR1 SGHTA, CDR2 FQGNSA. The CDR3 loop spans 15 amino acids.

The rearrangement joins TRBV24-1 to TRBJ1-2; the D call of TRBD1 rests on TCRdb alone, since no DNA is present to check it. Germline CDR1 is KGHDR and CDR2 is SFDVKD. The length of the CDR3 is 12 residues. CDR3 loop: CATSQGRGGYTF.

The chain uses TRBV28 and TRBJ2-1. CDR1 is MDHEN and CDR2 is SYDVKM in the germline V gene. The CDR3 runs to 14 residues. The CDR3 here is CASGLRGSYNEQFF.

The V call is TRBV7-2, the J call TRBJ2-3; the TCRdb call, TRBD1, lacks DNA for checking. Germline CDR1 reads SGHTA; CDR2 reads FQGNSA. This CDR3 is built from 16 residues. CDR3 in amino acids: CASSPLPTDSTDTQYF.

The rearrangement links TRBV12-3 or TRBV12-4 to TRBJ2-1. This CDR3 has 13 residues. The chain's CDR3 is CASSFEKGNEQFF.

The V and J genes are TRBV9 and TRBJ2-7; lacking DNA, the TRBD1 call made by TCRdb goes unchecked. Per germline, CDR1 SGDLS and CDR2 YYNGEE. This CDR3 is 16 amino acids long. CDR3 amino acids: CASSPNSGTISYEQYF.